This paragraph reports one TCR beta chain. No antigen is known for it. The data originate from a study of cytomegalovirus exposure and HLA in healthy donors. Researchers ran the PCR with 60 Vbeta and 13 Jbeta primers. Authors' methods: Counted up in a later analysis, unique TCR beta chains came to some 82 million, with some 9.9 million shared. TCRdb's copy holds only in-frame clones and misses some; the assay was immunoSEQ multiplex PCR. V and J calls and clone size are as listed in that table; D and trimming were resolved from the DNA. The repertoire holds more than 60,000 clones, with around four fifths as singletons. The CDR3 spans 15 residues. Looked up from germline, CDR1 is SGHNT and CDR2 is YYREEE (reference sequence). V lost 4 bases, J lost 1 base, and 14 bases lay in between. Whole-study findings and limits: Most of the TCR beta V segments (in an earlier analysis) were productive either about 90% or about 30% of the time. When analyzed later, the rates of TCR association showed variation by HLA locus, with DRB1 the most and HLA-C the fewest.

The chain carries TRBV5-4 and TRBJ2-5; D remains ambiguous. The specimen was PBMCs. This clonotype was obtained from a male donor in good health and CMV-seropositive. DNA of the CDR3: TGTGCCAGCAGCCCCGGCGGTAAGATCCAAGAGACCCAGTACTTC. Amino acid sequence: CASSPGGKIQETQYF.